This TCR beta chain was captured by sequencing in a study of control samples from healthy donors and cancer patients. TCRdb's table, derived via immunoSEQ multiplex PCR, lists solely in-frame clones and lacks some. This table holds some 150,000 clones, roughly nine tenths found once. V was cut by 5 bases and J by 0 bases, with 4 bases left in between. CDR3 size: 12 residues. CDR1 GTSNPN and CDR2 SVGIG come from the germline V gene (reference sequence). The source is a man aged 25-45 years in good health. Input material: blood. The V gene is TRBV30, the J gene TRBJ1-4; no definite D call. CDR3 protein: CAWQATNEKLFF. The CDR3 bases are TGTGCCTGGCAGGCAACTAATGAAAAACTGTTTTTT.